Listed here are 32 T cell receptor beta chains from one sample, sequenced in a study of long-term antiretroviral therapy in people with HIV. Survey level was the resolution at which the v3.0 immunoSEQ assay ran. Clones were sequenced by immunoSEQ multiplex PCR, and TCRdb holds only the in-frame ones, with some missing. This table holds 15,000 or so clones, about 81% found once. The sequencing used unsorted PBMCs, collected 0.3 years before starting antiretroviral therapy. The receptors originated from a man aged 50-60 years with HIV.

The J gene is TRBJ2-3, the V gene TRBV6-5; weak D call: TRBD2 (5 bases). CDR1 is MNHEY, CDR2 SVGAGI, per germline. CDR3 length: 14 amino acids. V dropped 6 bases and J dropped 2 bases, with 12 bases sitting between them. CDR3 bases: TGTGCCAGCAGGAGAGCGGAAACCACAGATACGCAGTATTTT. Protein sequence: CASRRAETTDTQYF.

The J gene is TRBJ2-5, the V gene TRBV4-2, with a weak D call TRBD1 (5 bases). CDR3 length: 16 residues. V lost 0 bases and J lost 0, with 11 bases in between. From germline, CDR1 is LGHNA and CDR2 YNFKEQ. DNA of the CDR3: TGTGCCAGCAGCCAAGAGGGGCTGGCGGACCAAGAGACCCAGTACTTC. Its translation is CASSQEGLADQETQYF.

The chain joins TRBV4-3 to TRBJ2-7; 11 bases line up with TRBD1. V was clipped by 2 bases and J by 6 bases; unmatched bases: 3. CDR3 length: 14 amino acids. Germline loops: CDR1 LGHNA, CDR2 YSLEER. CDR3 region: CASSQSGTGGEQYF. The CDR3 region has the DNA TGCGCCAGCAGCCAATCCGGGACAGGGGGCGAGCAGTACTTC.

The chain couples TRBV19 to TRBJ2-5, with 8 bases fitting TRBD2. V lost 6 bases to trimming and J lost 1 base; unmatched junction nucleotides: 7. The V gene's germline CDR1 is LNHDA and CDR2 SQIVND (reference sequence). The CDR3 runs 15 residues. The CDR3 protein is CASRGNGRGQETQYF. In DNA, the CDR3 is TGTGCCAGTAGAGGGAACGGGAGGGGCCAAGAGACCCAGTACTTC.

The table lists this clone with a count of one. The chain uses TRBV10-2 and TRBJ1-1; 7 nucleotides match TRBD1. The CDR3 sequence is 14 residues long. The V gene's germline CDR1 is WSHSY and CDR2 SAAADI. V lost 8 bases, J lost 4 bases, and 10 bases stayed unmatched. CDR3 region: CASAQTGKGTEAFF. The CDR3 DNA reads as TGCGCCAGCGCCCAGACAGGGAAGGGCACTGAAGCTTTCTTT.

This sequence joins TRBV19 and TRBJ2-2; D gene ambiguous. CDR3 length: 12 amino acids. Looked up from germline, CDR1 is LNHDA and CDR2 is SQIVND (reference sequence). Trimming shortened V by 1 base and J by 4 bases, and 1 base separated the two germline ends. The CDR3 loop is CASSIGTGELFF. The CDR3 DNA is TGTGCCAGTAGTATAGGCACCGGGGAGCTGTTTTTT.

This rearrangement joins TRBV7-8 to TRBJ1-2; no reliable D call. The germline V and J ends were trimmed by 5 bases and 3 bases, with 16 bases remaining between them. This CDR3 is built from 15 residues. The germline CDR1 and CDR2 sequences are SGHVS and FQNEAQ. CDR3 nucleotides: TGTGCCAGCAGCCCTCAGACCAGCTGGGACTATGGCTACACCTTC. Its protein is CASSPQTSWDYGYTF.

The rearrangement uses TRBV27 and TRBJ2-4; tentatively, D is TRBD2 (5 bases). This CDR3 spans 14 amino acids. V was pared by 4 bases and J by 8 bases, with 15 bases between. The germline V gene encodes CDR1 MNHEY and CDR2 SMNVEV (reference sequence). The CDR3 DNA reads as TGTGCCAGCAGTTCCGTCAATACGAGGGACATTCAGTACTTC. Amino acid sequence: CASSSVNTRDIQYF.

The chain employs TRBV12-5 and TRBJ2-1, with TRBD2 identical over 7 bases. V dropped 2 bases and J dropped 7; count of bases not matched to a gene: 8. Germline V lookup: CDR1 LGHNT, CDR2 FRNRAP. The CDR3 length is 15 residues. CDR3 loop: CASGLSGRAKNEQFF. In DNA, the CDR3 is TGTGCTAGTGGTTTGAGTGGGAGGGCCAAAAATGAGCAGTTCTTC.

The CDR3 sequence is CASSLAGQDASGNTIYF. The CDR3 DNA reads as TGTGCCAGCTCACTAGCTGGACAGGATGCCTCTGGAAACACCATATATTTT. This chain connects TRBV18 to TRBJ1-3; 7 nucleotides match TRBD1. The V segment lost 4 bases and the J segment 0 bases; nucleotides outside the gene matches: 9. The CDR3 covers 17 residues. Germline assignment: CDR1 KGHSH and CDR2 LQKENI.

The chain has TRBV7-9 and TRBJ1-1, with D perhaps matching TRBD1 (6 bases). Germline V gene lookup returns CDR1 SEHNR and CDR2 FQNEAQ (reference sequence). V lost 4 bases and J 0 bases, leaving 15 bases between the germline ends. The CDR3 extends over 16 amino acids. The chain's CDR3 is CASSSPDRPMNTEAFF. CDR3 in DNA: TGTGCCAGCAGCTCACCGGACAGACCCATGAACACTGAAGCTTTCTTT.

CDR3 sequence: CASSYGLAGYEQYF. CDR3 bases: TGTGCCAGCAGTTACGGGCTAGCGGGGTACGAGCAGTACTTC. This chain links TRBV6-5 with TRBJ2-7; 9 bases line up with TRBD2. V shed 2 bases, J shed 4 bases, and the junction held 3 bases outside the gene matches. From germline, CDR1 is MNHEY and CDR2 SVGAGI. The CDR3 totals 14 residues.

The chain has TRBV7-9 and TRBJ2-3, with 8 positions matching TRBD2. Germline V lookup: CDR1 SEHNR, CDR2 FQNEAQ (reference sequence). This CDR3 is built from 15 residues. V dropped 5 bases and J dropped 0; count of bases not matched to a gene: 4. This CDR3 is CASSVLAGSTDTQYF. Here the CDR3 DNA reads TGTGCCAGCAGCGTTTTAGCGGGGAGCACAGATACGCAGTATTTT.

This rearrangement joins TRBV5-3 to TRBJ1-1, with TRBD1 matching over 12 bases. TRBV5-3 belongs to the ORF category, with a function that is uncertain. CDR3 length: 16 amino acids. V was clipped by 4 bases and J by 4 bases; unmatched bases: 8. In DNA form, the CDR3 reads TGTGCCAGAAGCAAGGGACAGGGGGCAAGGGCCACTGAAGCTTTCTTT. This sequence encodes CARSKGQGARATEAFF.

The rearrangement uses TRBV19 and TRBJ1-1; D is perhaps TRBD1 (5 bases). Germline-derived CDR1 and CDR2 are LNHDA and SQIVND (reference sequence). CDR3 length equals 16 residues. V was cut by 5 bases and J by 5 bases, with 21 bases left in between. The CDR3 nucleotides read TGTGCCAGTAGTGAGCTTGGCGTTGGGGCAGGAACTGAAGCTTTCTTT. Translating gives CASSELGVGAGTEAFF.

This clone came up a few times. The J gene is TRBJ2-7, the V gene TRBV19, with 11 bases aligning to TRBD2. Germline V gene data show CDR1 as LNHDA and CDR2 as SQIVND (reference sequence). The CDR3 covers 15 residues. V dropped 4 bases and J dropped 7; count of bases not matched to a gene: 9. The CDR3 bases are TGTGCCAGTAGTACTGGGACTAGCGGTTGGGGGGAGCAGTACTTC. The encoded protein is CASSTGTSGWGEQYF.

V usage is TRBV9 and J usage is TRBJ2-6; D is possibly TRBD2 (5 bases). Per the germline V gene, CDR1 is SGDLS and CDR2 is YYNGEE. CDR3 length: 20 residues. With 4 bases removed from V and 0 bases from J, the gap between germline ends came to 23 bases. CDR3: CASSPTNWRLLGSGANVLTF. The CDR3 bases are TGTGCCAGCAGCCCCACAAATTGGCGTTTACTAGGCTCTGGGGCCAACGTCCTGACTTTC.

The chain carries TRBV11-2 and TRBJ1-2, with D maybe TRBD1 (6 bases). Germline V gene data show CDR1 as SGHAT and CDR2 as FQNNGV. The V end was cut by 5 bases, the J end by 1 base, with 11 bases between. This CDR3 spans 14 amino acids. The CDR3 sequence is CASSPRTDNYGYTF. CDR3 in DNA: TGTGCCAGCAGCCCGCGGACAGATAACTATGGCTACACCTTC.

This chain links TRBV5-1 with TRBJ1-2; the D is unclear. The CDR3 loop spans 14 amino acids. In germline, CDR1 is SGHRS, CDR2 YFSETQ. Between the trimmed V and J ends, which lost 3 bases and 6 bases, there was a span of 15 bases. DNA for the CDR3: TGCGCCAGCAGCTCTGACTTGGGAGGGAATGGCTACACCTTC. Translated: CASSSDLGGNGYTF.

This clone occurred once. This rearrangement joins TRBV29-1 to TRBJ1-4, with D uncertain. The CDR3 has 12 residues. V was clipped by 6 bases and J by 4 bases, with 9 bases between them. Per the germline V gene, CDR1 is SQVTM and CDR2 is ANQGSEA. The CDR3 reads CSVYTDNEKLFF. CDR3 DNA: TGCAGCGTCTACACGGATAATGAAAAACTGTTTTTT.

The V and J genes are TRBV5-6 and TRBJ1-5; D not resolved. The germline V gene has CDR1 SGHDT and CDR2 YYEEEE. This CDR3 is 18 amino acids long. Trimming shortened V by 3 bases and J by 2 bases, and 21 bases separated the two germline ends. CDR3: CASSSGMGTTKGNQPQHF. The CDR3 bases are TGTGCCAGCAGCTCTGGGATGGGTACAACTAAGGGCAATCAGCCCCAGCATTTT.

The count of this clone is one. The CDR3 DNA follows: TGTGCCAGTAGTATAGCGGGGGGGCCGGCAGATACGCAGTATTTT. Translating gives CASSIAGGPADTQYF. The chain has TRBV19 and TRBJ2-3; 8 bases align to TRBD2. Per germline, CDR1 LNHDA and CDR2 SQIVND (reference sequence). This CDR3 has 15 residues. J was trimmed by 4 bases and V by 1 base; bases with no gene match: 4.

This clone occurred a few times. The chain recombines TRBV7-8 with TRBJ1-5; 7 bases match TRBD1. Germline values: CDR1 SGHVS, CDR2 FQNEAQ. The CDR3 consists of 12 residues. Unmatched junction bases numbered 6, after V lost 5 bases and J lost 11 bases. CDR3 DNA: TGTGCCAGCAGCCCAGCCGGACAGGCCCAGCATTTT. Its translation: CASSPAGQAQHF.

This chain joins TRBV28 and TRBJ1-5; D unresolved. V was clipped by 8 bases and J by 3 bases, with 5 bases between them. This CDR3 has 11 residues. The germline gives CDR1 MDHEN, CDR2 SYDVKM. The CDR3 sequence: CASQSNQPQHF. The CDR3 region has the DNA TGTGCCAGCCAGTCCAATCAGCCCCAGCATTTT.

The gene calls are TRBV7-9 and TRBJ1-2, with D possibly being TRBD1 (6 bases). This CDR3 region has 14 residues. V lost 1 base and J lost 4, with 10 bases in between. Germline V gene sequence: CDR1 SEHNR, CDR2 FQNEAQ (reference sequence). The CDR3 protein is CASSLDRGPYGYTF. CDR3 nucleotide sequence: TGTGCCAGCAGCTTAGATCGGGGGCCCTATGGCTACACCTTC.

The CDR3 sequence is CASSKTGFDQPQHF. DNA for the CDR3: TGTGCCAGCAGCAAGACAGGGTTTGATCAGCCCCAGCATTTT. The genes are TRBV11-2 and TRBJ1-5; TRBD1 aligns across 7 bases. The trim removed 5 bases at V and 5 bases at J, leaving 6 bases unmatched. The V gene's germline CDR1 is SGHAT and CDR2 FQNNGV. This CDR3 spans 14 amino acids. The full variable domain, its missing parts supplied by reference TRBV11-2 and TRBJ1-5, is EAGVAQSPRYKIIEKRQSVAFWCNPISGHATLYWYQQILGQGPKLLIQFQNNGVVDDSQLPKDRFSAERLKGVDSTLKIQPAKLEDSAVYLCASSKTGFDQPQHFGDGTRLSIL.

The chain joins TRBV2 to TRBJ1-2; D not certain. Germline CDR1 SNHLY, CDR2 FYNNEI. Trimming shortened V by 6 bases and J by 4 bases, and 12 bases separated the two germline ends. This CDR3 comprises 13 residues. The DNA for the CDR3 is TGTGCCAGCAGGCGGGTTTTCGGCTATGGCTACACCTTC. As protein: CASRRVFGYGYTF.

This rearrangement joins TRBV5-1 to TRBJ2-7, with a tentative D call TRBD1 (5 bases). Trimming left V 0 bases short and J 3 bases short, with 13 bases between. This CDR3 spans 15 amino acids. The germline V gene has CDR1 SGHRS and CDR2 YFSETQ. This CDR3 is CASSLDGALDYEQYF. CDR3 sequence (DNA): TGCGCCAGCAGCTTGGATGGGGCGCTAGACTACGAGCAGTACTTC. Supplemented by reference TRBV5-1 and TRBJ2-7, the full variable domain reads KAGVTQTPRYLIKTRGQQVTLSCSPISGHRSVSWYQQTPGQGLQFLFEYFSETQRNKGNFPGRFSGRQFSNSRSEMNVSTLELGDSALYLCASSLDGALDYEQYFGPGTRLTVT.

This sequence joins TRBV7-2 and TRBJ1-5; D gene ambiguous. The germline V and J ends were trimmed by 3 bases and 2 bases, with 8 bases remaining between them. Germline V gene data show CDR1 as SGHTA and CDR2 as FQGNSA. The CDR3 is 14 amino acids. The CDR3 is CASSLLGGNQPQHF. As DNA, the CDR3 is TGTGCCAGCAGCTTGTTGGGTGGCAATCAGCCCCAGCATTTT.

This chain links TRBV19 with TRBJ1-2; 7 bases are a match to TRBD1. The CDR3 runs 16 residues. V trimming: 5 bases; J trimming: 2 bases; junction bases outside the gene matches: 11. Germline loops: CDR1 LNHDA, CDR2 SQIVND (reference sequence). CDR3 in DNA: TGTGCCAGTAGTGTTCACCGGGACAGAGGAAACTATGGCTACACCTTC. This translates into CASSVHRDRGNYGYTF.

The chain links TRBV28 to TRBJ1-3; D might be TRBD1 (5 bases). Germline V gene lookup returns CDR1 MDHEN and CDR2 SYDVKM. The ends were cut back, 8 bases at V and 0 bases at J, with 14 bases in the middle. This CDR3 has 15 residues. CDR3 protein: CASSLWGSSGNTIYF. CDR3 bases: TGTGCCAGCTCCTTATGGGGCTCCTCTGGAAACACCATATATTTT. The whole variable domain, remainder taken from reference TRBV28 and TRBJ1-3, is DVKVTQSSRYLVKRTGEKVFLECVQDMDHENMFWYRQDPGLGLRLIYFSYDVKMKEKGDIPEGYSVSREKKERFSLILESASTNQTSMYLCASSLWGSSGNTIYFGEGSWLTVV.

The chain carries TRBV10-3 and TRBJ2-2; D gene unclear. There are 11 residues in the CDR3. Trimming took 10 bases from V and 4 from J, leaving 7 bases between them. Germline V gene sequence: CDR1 ENHRY, CDR2 SYGVKD. This CDR3 is CATASTGELFF. CDR3 DNA: TGTGCCACCGCGAGCACCGGGGAGCTGTTTTTT.